The next 27 T cell receptor beta chains were all read from a single sample in a study of human T cells and chemical hapten exposure. Regarding time point: patch test 1, 2 weeks after DPC sensitization. Treatment here: therapeutic diphenylcyclopropenone sensitization with weekly scalp DPC. TCRdb processed the RACE reads anew with MiXCR; each CDR3 protein has one entry. The sample has about 120,000 distinct CDR3 sequences; roughly 15% are singletons. The input for sequencing was whole blood, taken in connection with sensitization to the hapten diphenylcyclopropenone (DPC). These receptors all stem from a man aged 18 to 30 with alopecia areata. Some clones in this sample may be carry-over from other donors' samples.

In this sample, this clonotype turned up a few times. V usage is TRBV6-2 or TRBV6-3 and J usage is TRBJ2-7; either TRBD1 or TRBD2 may fit D (7 bases each). CDR3 length equals 14 residues. V was cut by 6 bases and J by 4 bases, with 16 bases left in between. Germline-derived CDR1 and CDR2 are MNHEY and SVGEGT. CDR3 loop: CASSSPQGGYEQYF. The DNA of the CDR3 is TGTGCCAGCAGCTCCCCGCAGGGGGGGTACGAGCAGTACTTC.

The table lists this clonotype with many counts. This chain connects TRBV20-1 to TRBJ1-1; possibly TRBD1 for D (6 bases). This CDR3 is 14 amino acids long. Looked up from germline, CDR1 is DFQATT and CDR2 is SNEGSKA (reference sequence). V dropped 3 bases and J dropped 2 bases, with 13 bases sitting between them. Here the CDR3 DNA reads TGCAGTGCTAGGGGGGGCTATCGTAACACTGAAGCTTTCTTT. Translating it yields CSARGGYRNTEAFF.

This chain joins TRBV7-2 and TRBJ2-3; tentatively, D is TRBD2 (6 bases). Germline V lookup: CDR1 SGHTA, CDR2 FQGNSA. The CDR3 length is 14 residues. Trimming removed 3 bases at V and 2 bases at J, with 9 bases between. CDR3 DNA sequence: TGTGCCAGCAGCTTCCGGGAGAACACAGATACGCAGTATTTT. As protein: CASSFRENTDTQYF.

V is TRBV29-1 and J is TRBJ2-5; D perhaps matches TRBD2 (6 bases). The CDR3 loop spans 14 amino acids. Germline V gives CDR1 SQVTM, CDR2 ANQGSEA. V dropped 0 bases and J dropped 5 bases, with 13 bases sitting between them. The CDR3 DNA reads as TGCAGCGTTGAAGAGGCTTCGCGGGATGAGACCCAGTACTTC. It specifies CSVEEASRDETQYF.

This clonotype was counted ten times or more. The rearrangement links TRBV7-6 to TRBJ2-5, with 7 positions matching TRBD1. The germline V gene has CDR1 SGHVS and CDR2 FNYEAQ. The length of the CDR3 is 16 residues. Trimming took 4 bases from V and 2 from J; bases not matched to a gene: 10. DNA for the CDR3: TGTGCCAGCAGCTCAATAATCCCGGGACAGCAAGAGACCCAGTACTTC. This translates into CASSSIIPGQQETQYF.

The chain has TRBV14 and TRBJ2-7, with no clear D. Trimming took off 1 base at V and 6 bases at J, with 4 bases between the two ends. The CDR3 runs 11 residues. Germline lookup yields CDR1 SGHDN and CDR2 FVKESK. For the CDR3, the DNA is TGTGCCAGCAGCCAAGGTCCCGAGCAGTACTTC. This sequence encodes CASSQGPEQYF.

This clonotype was seen a few times. The J gene is TRBJ1-5, the V gene TRBV6-2 or TRBV6-3; 7 positions agree with TRBD1. J lost 3 bases, V lost 6 bases, and 11 bases had no gene match. The CDR3 loop spans 16 amino acids. Germline-derived CDR1 and CDR2 are MNHEY and SVGEGT. The CDR3, as DNA: TGTGCCAGCAGCTCACGTTCCGGGACAGTCAATCAGCCCCAGCATTTT. This translates into CASSSRSGTVNQPQHF.

The table lists this clonotype with a few counts. The chain joins TRBV7-9 to TRBJ1-4, with D unclear. The CDR3 runs 15 residues. The V gene lost 1 base and the J gene lost 2 bases, with 8 bases spanning the gap. Germline V lookup: CDR1 SEHNR, CDR2 FQNEAQ (reference sequence). The CDR3 bases are TGTGCCAGCAGCTTAGTCGGGGTTACTAATGAAAAACTGTTTTTT. This codes for CASSLVGVTNEKLFF.

The rearrangement uses TRBV21-1 and TRBJ2-1; TRBD2, the table's D call, was not compared with the DNA. TRBV21-1 is labeled a pseudogene. CDR3 length: 17 amino acids. CDR3 loop: CASSPPLTSGGVYEQFF. The DNA for the CDR3 is TGTGCCAGCAGCCCACCCTTGACTAGCGGGGGAGTGTATGAGCAGTTCTTC.

This clonotype showed up many times. The rearrangement joins TRBV6-2 or TRBV6-3 to TRBJ2-1; D possibly corresponds to TRBD2 (6 bases). Trimming took off 6 bases at V and 8 bases at J, with 14 bases between the two ends. Germline assignment: CDR1 MNHEY and CDR2 SVGEGT. The CDR3 sequence is 13 residues long. The CDR3 loop reads CASRSTSSDEQFF. The CDR3 DNA follows: TGTGCCAGCAGAAGCACTAGCAGCGATGAGCAGTTCTTC.

There are a few counts of this clonotype. The chain uses TRBV7-9 and TRBJ1-1; D might be TRBD1 (6 bases). V was shortened by 1 base and J by 6 bases, with 12 bases between the two germline ends. Germline V gives CDR1 SEHNR, CDR2 FQNEAQ (reference sequence). The CDR3 is 14 amino acids. CDR3: CASSLGPPGAEAFF. The DNA of the CDR3 is TGTGCCAGCAGCTTAGGACCTCCAGGGGCTGAAGCTTTCTTT.

The chain uses TRBV6-2 or TRBV6-3 and TRBJ1-1; D not resolved. This CDR3 contains 11 residues. The V end was cut by 7 bases, the J end by 7 bases, with 10 bases between. From germline, CDR1 is MNHEY and CDR2 SVGEGT. The CDR3 bases are TGTGCCAGCACCATTGGGTATGAAGCTTTCTTT. Protein: CASTIGYEAFF.

In its sample, this clonotype was seen a few times. The chain has TRBV10-1 and TRBJ2-2, with D hard to call. Per germline, CDR1 WNHNN and CDR2 SYGVQD (reference sequence). Trimming removed 7 bases at V and 0 bases at J, with 9 bases between. The CDR3 is 14 amino acids. The CDR3: CASNGETNTGELFF. The CDR3 coding sequence is TGCGCCAGCAATGGGGAAACGAACACCGGGGAGCTGTTTTTT.

This clonotype was detected a few times. J is TRBJ1-2 and V is TRBV15; weak D call: TRBD1 (5 bases). From germline, CDR1 is LNHNV and CDR2 YYDKDF (reference sequence). V lost 0 bases to trimming and J lost 4 bases, with 12 bases between them. The CDR3 loop spans 15 amino acids. In DNA form, the CDR3 reads TGTGCCACCAGCAGAGAGGGGGGTATTAGCTATGGCTACACCTTC. Protein sequence: CATSREGGISYGYTF.

The chain recombines TRBV27 with TRBJ1-5; D is ambiguous. Trimming removed 4 bases from V and 7 bases from J, with 17 bases in between. CDR1 MNHEY and CDR2 SMNVEV come from the germline V gene (reference sequence). The CDR3 has 15 amino acids. DNA for the CDR3: TGTGCCAGCAGTTGGCTAGGCGGCGCGGGGCAGCCCCAGCATTTT. Encoded protein: CASSWLGGAGQPQHF.

This clonotype was recorded a few times. The rearrangement uses TRBV11-2 and TRBJ2-1; the D gene could be TRBD1 or TRBD2 (6 bases each). Germline V lookup: CDR1 SGHAT, CDR2 FQNNGV. This CDR3 spans 17 amino acids. V lost 2 bases and J lost 0, with 14 bases in between. Written as DNA, the CDR3 is TGTGCCAGCAGCTTAATCCGGGGGCCGAGCTCCTACAATGAGCAGTTCTTC. Translated, it gives CASSLIRGPSSYNEQFF.

The sample holds a few counts of this clonotype. The chain has TRBV7-3 and TRBJ2-2; a possible D gene is TRBD1 (5 bases). V was cut by 2 bases and J by 6 bases, with 7 bases left in between. Germline CDR1 SGHTA, CDR2 FQGTGA. This CDR3 spans 13 amino acids. CDR3: CASSLSGPGELFF. For the CDR3, the DNA is TGTGCCAGCAGCTTATCAGGGCCCGGGGAGCTGTTTTTT.

This clonotype has more than one count but fewer than ten. The V call is TRBV5-1, the J call TRBJ1-1, with 8 bases identical to TRBD1. V trimming: 4 bases; J trimming: 4 bases; junction bases outside the gene matches: 9. The CDR3 runs to 15 residues. The germline CDR1 and CDR2 sequences are SGHRS and YFSETQ. CDR3 amino acids: CASSARTGKVTEAFF. Here the CDR3 DNA reads TGCGCCAGCAGCGCCCGGACAGGGAAGGTCACTGAAGCTTTCTTT.

This clonotype was counted a few times. The rearrangement links TRBV5-1 to TRBJ2-2; TRBD1 matches at 8 bases. The J segment lost 6 bases and the V segment lost 2 bases, leaving 6 bases of the junction unmatched. CDR1 and CDR2 (germline): SGHRS, YFSETQ. The length of the CDR3 is 15 residues. In DNA form, the CDR3 reads TGCGCCAGCAGCTTCGACGGCAGGGGGCCCGGGGAGCTGTTTTTT. Its translation: CASSFDGRGPGELFF. The variable domain in full, with the rest retrieved from reference TRBV5-1 and TRBJ2-2, is KAGVTQTPRYLIKTRGQQVTLSCSPISGHRSVSWYQQTPGQGLQFLFEYFSETQRNKGNFPGRFSGRQFSNSRSEMNVSTLELGDSALYLCASSFDGRGPGELFFGEGSRLTVL.

This clonotype has only a few counts. CDR3 loop: CASRWSDTQYF. CDR3 nucleotide sequence: TGTGCCAGCAGATGGAGTGATACGCAGTATTTT. The gene calls are TRBV12-3 or TRBV12-4 and TRBJ2-3; no firm D call. V was clipped by 6 bases and J by 6 bases, with 7 bases between them. This CDR3 has 11 amino acids.

In its sample, this clonotype was seen a few times. The chain uses TRBV12-3 or TRBV12-4 and TRBJ2-1, with 7 bases aligning to TRBD1. This CDR3 comprises 15 residues. V trimming: 3 bases; J trimming: 6 bases; junction bases outside the gene matches: 8. The CDR3 spells CASSLFGTDTNEQFF. The CDR3 coding sequence is TGTGCCAGCAGTTTGTTCGGGACAGATACCAATGAGCAGTTCTTC.

This clonotype has at least ten counts. V is TRBV12-3 or TRBV12-4 and J is TRBJ2-5, with 9 bases that match TRBD2. The CDR3 runs to 18 residues. The J segment lost 0 bases and the V segment lost 6 bases, leaving 14 bases of the junction unmatched. Here the CDR3 DNA reads TGTGCCAGCAGGTCCCCGAATAGCGGGGGCCAGTACCAAGAGACCCAGTACTTC. Protein sequence: CASRSPNSGGQYQETQYF.

This clonotype was found many times. The chain has TRBV29-1 and TRBJ1-1; D gene uncertain. With 4 bases removed from V and 6 bases from J, the gap between germline ends came to 15 bases. Germline CDR1 is SQVTM and CDR2 is ANQGSEA. The CDR3 is made up of 13 amino acids. The CDR3 spells CSVGPLFGSEAFF. CDR3 sequence (DNA): TGCAGCGTTGGTCCCCTTTTCGGGTCTGAAGCTTTCTTT.

The gene calls are TRBV11-1 and TRBJ2-5, with a weak D call TRBD2 (7 bases). V was clipped by 8 bases and J by 5 bases, with 15 bases between them. CDR1 and CDR2 from the germline V gene are SGHAT and FQDESV (reference sequence). There are 13 residues in the CDR3. Written as DNA, the CDR3 is TGTGCCAGCTGGGGGGGCGCGGCGGAGACCCAGTACTTC. Residues: CASWGGAAETQYF.

The chain employs TRBV28 and TRBJ2-5; 9 bases fit TRBD2. Germline V gives CDR1 MDHEN, CDR2 SYDVKM. CDR3 length: 16 residues. V lost 2 bases to trimming and J lost 6 bases; unmatched junction nucleotides: 10. CDR3 DNA sequence: TGTGCCAGCAGTTTACCCTACGCGGGGGGGATGAAGACCCAGTACTTC. It specifies CASSLPYAGGMKTQYF.

This clonotype occurred a few times. The chain employs TRBV20-1 and TRBJ1-5, with 7 bases matching TRBD1. The V and J ends lost 0 bases and 7 bases, in that order; junction bases with no gene match: 21. The CDR3 runs to 19 residues. Looked up from germline, CDR1 is DFQATT and CDR2 is SNEGSKA (reference sequence). This CDR3 reads CSARDPGSPQRGGGQPQHF. DNA of the CDR3: TGCAGTGCTAGAGATCCAGGTTCTCCACAGAGAGGGGGCGGACAGCCCCAGCATTTT.

The chain employs TRBV28 and TRBJ1-6, with TRBD1 as a possible D gene (6 bases). CDR3 length: 15 residues. The germline V and J ends were trimmed by 8 bases and 8 bases, with 19 bases remaining between them. Germline lookup yields CDR1 MDHEN and CDR2 SYDVKM. CDR3 coding DNA: TGTGCCAGCCGCACTCATGGGGGGCGGGATTCACCCCTCCACTTT. Protein product: CASRTHGGRDSPLHF. The full variable domain, with the rest looked up from reference TRBV28 and TRBJ1-6, is DVKVTQSSRYLVKRTGEKVFLECVQDMDHENMFWYRQDPGLGLRLIYFSYDVKMKEKGDIPEGYSVSREKKERFSLILESASTNQTSMYLCASRTHGGRDSPLHFGNGTRLTVT.